Here is one T cell receptor beta chain with its context. This sample was included in a study of blood T cell repertoires in COVID-19. Background on the study: Whether acute or convalescent, the COVID-19 samples came from the United States, Italy and Spain. T cells, B-cell-depleted T cells, or PBMCs provided the cDNA or gDNA that served as material.

Between the trimmed V and J ends, which lost 4 bases and 11 bases, there was a span of 17 bases. CDR1 is LGHDT, CDR2 YNNKEL, per germline (reference sequence). The CDR3 contains 13 residues. TCRdb's table, derived via immunoSEQ multiplex PCR, lists solely in-frame clones and lacks some. This sample has approximately 110,000 clones, with around 84% found just once. The rearrangement joins TRBV3-1 (or the pseudogene TRBV3-2) to TRBJ1-1; D is perhaps TRBD1 (5 bases). The sample comprised peripheral blood. The receptor's source is a human donor in a cohort sampled during active COVID-19. The CDR3 region is CASSPQGGYRAFF. The DNA of the CDR3 is TGTGCCAGCAGCCCTCAGGGAGGGTATAGGGCTTTCTTT.